Below, 8 T cell receptor beta chains from the same sample are listed, as sequenced in a study of shared clonotypes between healthy human individuals. Sequencing was performed with immunoSEQ multiplex PCR; in TCRdb, only in-frame clones are kept and a portion is missing. The data contain 900,000 to 1,200,000 clones, around three quarters of them singletons. Material for sequencing was memory CD4+ T cells from PBMCs. Subset in this sample: CD45RA-negative fraction. Receptors were obtained from a man younger than 30 in good health. Some clones in this sample may be carry-over from other donors' samples.

This chain connects TRBV19 to TRBJ2-6; D gene unclear. The V end lost 7 bases, the J end lost 1 base, and 11 bases lay between the germline ends. Germline V gives CDR1 LNHDA, CDR2 SQIVND (reference sequence). The CDR3 length is 15 residues. CDR3 sequence (DNA): TGTGCCAGTAAGGGCGAAGAATCTGGGGCCAACGTCCTGACTTTC. Encoded protein: CASKGEESGANVLTF.

For this clone: The sample carries other DNA sequences with the same CDR3. The rearrangement uses TRBV7-9 and TRBJ2-1; tentative D call: TRBD2 (9 bases). The V end was cut by 5 bases, the J end by 6 bases, with 20 bases between. The CDR3 length is 16 residues. CDR1 and CDR2 (germline): SEHNR, FQNEAQ (reference sequence). The CDR3 region is CASSPGGGRALNEQFF. For the CDR3, the DNA is TGTGCCAGCAGCCCAGGGGGCGGGAGGGCCCTCAATGAGCAGTTCTTC. Full variable domain (outside the CDR3, taken from reference TRBV7-9 and TRBJ2-1): DTGVSQNPRHKITKRGQNVTFRCDPISEHNRLYWYRQTLGQGPEFLTYFQNEAQLEKSRLLSDRFSAERPKGSFSTLEIQRTEQGDSAMYLCASSPGGGRALNEQFFGPGTRLTVL.

The CDR3 protein is CASSPQGMRSSYEQYF. The DNA of the CDR3 is TGTGCCAGCTCACCGCAGGGAATGCGCAGCTCCTACGAGCAGTACTTC. The rearrangement uses TRBV18 and TRBJ2-7, with a weak D call TRBD1 (5 bases). CDR1 and CDR2 from the germline V gene are KGHSH and LQKENI. V was trimmed by 3 bases and J by 0 bases, leaving 15 bases between them. CDR3 length: 16 amino acids.

The rearrangement joins TRBV19 to TRBJ2-3; 7 bases align to TRBD2. V lost 4 bases, J lost 0 bases, and 7 bases stayed unmatched. Germline V gene data show CDR1 as LNHDA and CDR2 as SQIVND (reference sequence). This CDR3 region has 16 residues. The CDR3 region is CASSRSLAVSTDTQYF. The DNA for the CDR3 is TGTGCCAGTAGTAGGTCCCTAGCGGTTAGCACAGATACGCAGTATTTT.

This chain's CDR3 is CAWSQTGRSVFRYTF. For the CDR3, the DNA is TGTGCCTGGAGCCAGACAGGGCGGTCGGTTTTTCGCTACACCTTC. The rearrangement links TRBV30 to TRBJ1-2; 7 nucleotides align to TRBD1. The CDR3 runs to 15 residues. Germline lookup yields CDR1 GTSNPN and CDR2 SVGIG (reference sequence). Trimming at V came to 3 bases and at J to 9 bases, leaving 16 bases not matched to a gene.

This chain uses TRBV2 with TRBJ1-2; TRBD1 might be the D (5 bases). The CDR3 is 14 amino acids. V was trimmed by 6 bases and J by 7 bases, leaving 18 bases between them. Germline values: CDR1 SNHLY, CDR2 FYNNEI. The CDR3 sequence is CASRAVRGVGGYTF. The DNA of the CDR3 is TGTGCCAGCAGGGCAGTTCGGGGCGTGGGTGGCTACACCTTC.

V and J are TRBV27 and TRBJ2-1, with D possibly TRBD2 on 6 matching bases. Germline CDR1 is MNHEY and CDR2 is SMNVEV (reference sequence). The CDR3 is 13 amino acids. The V and J ends lost 7 bases and 9 bases respectively, with 16 bases between them. CDR3 sequence (DNA): TGTGCCAGCAATACCGGGGGAGTTCGTGAGCAGTTCTTC. Its translation: CASNTGGVREQFF.

The V and J genes are TRBV7-8 and TRBJ1-5; D is unclear. The CDR3 totals 14 residues. V lost 1 base to trimming and J lost 5 bases, with 9 bases between them. CDR1 and CDR2 (germline): SGHVS, FQNEAQ. CDR3 in amino acids: CASSLGQAYQPQHF. The CDR3 DNA is TGTGCCAGCAGCTTAGGCCAGGCGTATCAGCCCCAGCATTTT.